Listed here are 18 T cell receptor beta chains from one sample, sequenced in a study of cytomegalovirus exposure and HLA in healthy donors. Profiling relied on immunoSEQ multiplex PCR, and the TCRdb table lists in-frame clones only, not all of them. The data hold 150,000 to 200,000 clones, with 90% to 97% observed a single time. Sequenced sample: PBMCs. Receptors originate from a woman aged 18 to 35 in good health and CMV-seronegative.

In DNA form, the CDR3 reads TGCGCCAGCAGCTCGGGACAGCAAGAGACCCAGTACTTC. It yields the protein CASSSGQQETQYF. V is TRBV5-1 and J is TRBJ2-5; 7 bases align to TRBD1. CDR1 and CDR2 (germline): SGHRS, YFSETQ. V shed 3 bases, J shed 2 bases, and the junction held 1 base outside the gene matches. There are 13 residues in the CDR3.

The chain carries TRBV7-6 and TRBJ2-3, with 8 nucleotides matching TRBD2. Germline CDR1 reads SGHVS; CDR2 reads FNYEAQ. J was trimmed by 7 bases and V by 7 bases; bases with no gene match: 13. This CDR3 has 15 amino acids. The CDR3 region is CASNKSGGLPYTQYF. CDR3 DNA: TGTGCCAGCAACAAGAGCGGGGGCCTACCTTATACGCAGTATTTT.

The V gene is TRBV15, the J gene TRBJ2-6; 7 nucleotides match TRBD1. V gave up 3 bases and J gave up 2 bases; unmatched junction bases: 4. Germline V gene sequence: CDR1 LNHNV, CDR2 YYDKDF (reference sequence). The CDR3 spans 16 residues. CDR3 region: CATSRRQGTGANVLTF. The CDR3 coding sequence is TGTGCCACCAGCAGGCGACAGGGCACTGGGGCCAACGTCCTGACTTTC.

The V and J genes are TRBV27 and TRBJ1-6, with 9 bases aligning to TRBD1. The CDR3 sequence is 14 residues long. Germline V gives CDR1 MNHEY, CDR2 SMNVEV (reference sequence). The ends lost 6 bases at V and 9 bases at J; junction bases unmatched: 6. CDR3 sequence (DNA): TGTGCCAGCAGGTGGACAGGGGAAGCTTCACCCCTCCACTTT. Its protein is CASRWTGEASPLHF.

The genes are TRBV7-2 and TRBJ2-7; D gene unclear. Trimming stripped 1 base from V and 0 bases from J, with 7 bases between. The CDR3 covers 14 residues. Germline V lookup: CDR1 SGHTA, CDR2 FQGNSA. CDR3 protein: CASSLDSSSYEQYF. The CDR3 region has the DNA TGTGCCAGCAGCTTAGATTCTAGCTCCTACGAGCAGTACTTC.

The CDR3 reads CAISEGGTSGGLEYF. As DNA, the CDR3 is TGTGCCATCAGTGAAGGGGGGACTAGCGGGGGATTAGAGTATTTT. The chain recombines TRBV10-3 with TRBJ2-3; TRBD2 aligns across 14 bases. Germline CDR1 and CDR2: ENHRY and SYGVKD. Unmatched junction bases numbered 9, after V lost 3 bases and J lost 13 bases. The CDR3 is 15 amino acids.

This clone showed up just once. The chain recombines TRBV2 with TRBJ1-2; 7 bases are shared with TRBD1. Trimming took 6 bases from V and 1 from J; bases not matched to a gene: 5. The CDR3 is made up of 14 amino acids. CDR1 is SNHLY, CDR2 FYNNEI, per germline. CDR3 in amino acids: CASRGDSNNYGYTF. In DNA form, the CDR3 reads TGTGCCAGCAGGGGGGACAGCAATAACTATGGCTACACCTTC.

The gene calls are TRBV12-5 and TRBJ2-2; tentative D call: TRBD2 (5 bases). CDR1 is LGHNT and CDR2 is FRNRAP in the germline V gene. The CDR3 runs to 15 residues. V was trimmed by 4 bases and J by 4 bases, leaving 13 bases between them. CDR3 sequence: CASGWGAAITGELFF. The CDR3 coding sequence is TGTGCTAGTGGTTGGGGAGCGGCGATCACCGGGGAGCTGTTTTTT. Combining the CDR3 with reference TRBV12-5 and TRBJ2-2 gives the whole variable domain DARVTQTPRHKVTEMGQEVTMRCQPILGHNTVFWYRQTMMQGLELLAYFRNRAPLDDSGMPKDRFSAEMPDATLATLKIQPSEPRDSAVYFCASGWGAAITGELFFGEGSRLTVL.

Here the CDR3 DNA reads TGTGCCAGCTCACAGGGGAATAATGAAAAACTGTTTTTT. Translation: CASSQGNNEKLFF. The rearrangement uses TRBV18 and TRBJ1-4; weak D call: TRBD1 (5 bases). From germline, CDR1 is KGHSH and CDR2 LQKENI. Trimming removed 4 bases at V and 4 bases at J, with 7 bases between. The CDR3 spans 13 residues.

The chain is built from TRBV15 and TRBJ2-7, with D perhaps matching TRBD2 (5 bases). The CDR3 is 14 residues long. V shed 4 bases and J shed 3 bases, with 13 bases lying between them. CDR1 LNHNV and CDR2 YYDKDF come from the germline V gene (reference sequence). CDR3 region: CATSTGSDYYEQYF. CDR3 nucleotides: TGTGCCACCAGCACGGGGTCGGATTACTACGAGCAGTACTTC. Full variable domain (rest looked up from reference TRBV15 and TRBJ2-7): DAMVIQNPRYQVTQFGKPVTLSCSQTLNHNVMYWYQQKSSQAPKLLFHYYDKDFNNEADTPDNFQSRRPNTSFCFLDIRSPGLGDTAMYLCATSTGSDYYEQYFGPGTRLTVT.

The V call is TRBV11-2, the J call TRBJ2-1; no definite D call. The CDR3 spans 17 residues. Germline CDR1 is SGHAT and CDR2 is FQNNGV. Deletions cut 3 bases from V and 5 bases from J, with 20 bases between. Here the CDR3 DNA reads TGTGCCAGCAGCTTTCTTTCCCCGGCCCGTCGGGACAATGAGCAGTTCTTC. As protein: CASSFLSPARRDNEQFF.

This clone was found once. The chain employs TRBV5-4 and TRBJ2-1, with 8 positions matching TRBD2. CDR3 length: 16 residues. Germline V gene sequence: CDR1 SGHNT, CDR2 YYREEE (reference sequence). V lost 3 bases, J lost 1 base, and 6 bases stayed unmatched. Written as DNA, the CDR3 is TGTGCCAGCAGCTCTCCGGGGGGGCAATCCTACAATGAGCAGTTCTTC. Protein sequence: CASSSPGGQSYNEQFF.

In its sample, this clone was seen once. The V gene is TRBV4-1, the J gene TRBJ1-2; TRBD1 is a possible D gene (6 bases). CDR1 is MGHRA and CDR2 is YSYEKL in the germline V gene. V lost 0 bases and J lost 6, with 17 bases in between. CDR3 length: 16 residues. The CDR3 here is CASSQDEGGGQDGYTF. The CDR3 DNA is TGCGCCAGCAGCCAAGATGAAGGGGGAGGGCAGGATGGCTACACCTTC.

About this clone: Other DNA sequences in the sample encode the same CDR3. The rearrangement links TRBV9 to TRBJ2-7, with a possible D match to TRBD1 (5 bases). The CDR3 sequence is 14 residues long. Trimming shortened V by 0 bases and J by 3 bases, and 10 bases separated the two germline ends. Looked up from germline, CDR1 is SGDLS and CDR2 is YYNGEE. The CDR3 sequence is CASSVGRGGYEQYF. The CDR3 DNA reads TGTGCCAGCAGCGTAGGTAGGGGTGGCTACGAGCAGTACTTC.

The chain is built from TRBV1 and TRBJ2-3; the D call in the table, TRBD2, was not verified against the DNA. TRBV1 is a pseudogene. The CDR3 length is 21 residues. The CDR3 is CTSSQGLLAGGPRRLLDTQYF. The CDR3 DNA reads TGCACCAGCAGCCAAGGTCTCCTAGCGGGGGGGCCGCGGCGGTTGTTAGATACGCAGTATTTT.

This chain uses TRBV10-2 with TRBJ1-5; 10 bases agree with TRBD1. The CDR3 spans 15 residues. V shed 6 bases and J 5 bases; nucleotides not matched to a gene: 7. Germline assignment: CDR1 WSHSY and CDR2 SAAADI. The CDR3 sequence is CASSGGQGDDQPQHF. The DNA of the CDR3 is TGCGCCAGCAGCGGTGGACAGGGGGATGATCAGCCCCAGCATTTT.

This clone was picked up one time. This chain links TRBV30 with TRBJ1-4, with 9 bases fitting TRBD1. The length of the CDR3 is 13 residues. CDR1 GTSNPN and CDR2 SVGIG come from the germline V gene (reference sequence). V lost 7 bases and J lost 7; bases outside the gene matches: 7. The chain's CDR3 is CAFHRGRAEKLFF. CDR3 nucleotides: TGTGCCTTCCACAGGGGGCGGGCTGAAAAACTGTTTTTT. Full variable domain (rest looked up from reference TRBV30 and TRBJ1-4): SQTIHQWPATLVQPVGSPLSLECTVEGTSNPNLYWYRQAAGRGLQLLFYSVGIGQISSEVPQNLSASRPQDRQFILSSKKLLLSDSGFYLCAFHRGRAEKLFFGSGTQLSVL.

The J gene is TRBJ1-1, the V gene TRBV5-1, with 9 nucleotides matching TRBD1. This CDR3 comprises 17 residues. V shed 4 bases, J shed 3 bases, and the junction held 13 bases outside the gene matches. Germline CDR1 is SGHRS and CDR2 is YFSETQ. CDR3 DNA sequence: TGCGCCAGCAGCCTGGGGTCGACAGGGGGGTCGCACACTGAAGCTTTCTTT. Its protein is CASSLGSTGGSHTEAFF.